The 10 T cell receptor beta chains given below trace back to one sample, sequenced in a study of cytomegalovirus exposure and HLA in healthy donors. In the PCR, 60 Vbeta and 13 Jbeta primers were used. The method was immunoSEQ multiplex PCR; TCRdb's version includes in-frame clones alone and lacks a portion of them. The table lists about 210,000 clones, around 90% of them singletons. The sequenced sample was PBMCs. These receptors were collected from a boy younger than 10 in good health and CMV-seronegative.

CDR3 protein: CASSPWDRVKDTQYF. The CDR3 nucleotides are TGTGCCAGCAGTCCGTGGGACAGGGTAAAAGATACGCAGTATTTT. This rearrangement joins TRBV14 to TRBJ2-3, with 9 nucleotides matching TRBD1. V lost 6 bases to trimming and J lost 5 bases; unmatched junction nucleotides: 9. Germline CDR1 and CDR2: SGHDN and FVKESK. This CDR3 is built from 15 residues.

The V and J genes are TRBV7-9 and TRBJ2-3, with TRBD2 matching over 7 bases. Germline V gives CDR1 SEHNR, CDR2 FQNEAQ (reference sequence). The CDR3 covers 16 residues. The junction had 12 bases not matched to a gene; V was cut back by 5 bases and J by 4 bases. This CDR3 is CASSRTSLALADTQYF. CDR3 bases: TGTGCCAGCAGCCGGACTAGTTTGGCCCTCGCAGATACGCAGTATTTT.

The J gene is TRBJ1-4, the V gene TRBV5-6, with D hard to call. V lost 4 bases and J 4 bases, leaving 17 bases between the germline ends. Germline assignment: CDR1 SGHDT and CDR2 YYEEEE. The CDR3 totals 16 residues. CDR3 in DNA: TGTGCCAGCAGCAATAGGCTCCGGGGAGTTAATGAAAAACTGTTTTTT. Residues: CASSNRLRGVNEKLFF.

The chain recombines TRBV30 with TRBJ2-1; 16 bases are a match to TRBD2. The CDR3 is 17 amino acids. Looked up from germline, CDR1 is GTSNPN and CDR2 is SVGIG (reference sequence). The junction had 10 bases not matched to a gene; V was cut back by 3 bases and J by 8 bases. CDR3 DNA: TGTGCCTGGAGCTCGGGACTAGCGGGAGGGCCAGGGGATGAGCAGTTCTTC. Protein: CAWSSGLAGGPGDEQFF.

V gene TRBV5-5 combines with J gene TRBJ1-3; D is undetermined. Trimming removed 2 bases from V and 0 bases from J, with 12 bases in between. Germline CDR1 reads SGHKS; CDR2 reads YYEKEE (reference sequence). This CDR3 spans 16 amino acids. Here the CDR3 reads CASSFEGWSSGNTIYF. The CDR3 bases are TGTGCCAGCAGCTTCGAGGGATGGAGCTCTGGAAACACCATATATTTT.

The V call is TRBV27, the J call TRBJ2-3; 11 bases fit TRBD2. The CDR3 loop spans 16 amino acids. The V gene's germline CDR1 is MNHEY and CDR2 SMNVEV (reference sequence). J gave up 2 bases and V 5 bases, and 6 bases lay outside the gene matches. In nucleotides, the CDR3 is TGTGCCAGCAGTCCGTTAGCGGGAGGGCCCACAGATACGCAGTATTTT. This sequence encodes CASSPLAGGPTDTQYF.

CDR3 nucleotide sequence: TGTGCCTGGAGTGTAGTCCGGACTAGCGGGAGGCAAGAGACCCAGTACTTC. Its translation: CAWSVVRTSGRQETQYF. This sequence joins TRBV30 and TRBJ2-5, with TRBD2 matching over 14 bases. The J segment lost 2 bases and the V segment lost 0 bases, leaving 5 bases of the junction unmatched. Per germline, CDR1 GTSNPN and CDR2 SVGIG (reference sequence). CDR3 length: 17 residues.

The gene calls are TRBV28 and TRBJ2-7, with 7 bases that match TRBD2. Trimming took 4 bases from V and 2 from J; bases not matched to a gene: 14. CDR3 size: 17 residues. Germline V lookup: CDR1 MDHEN, CDR2 SYDVKM. The CDR3 DNA reads TGTGCCAGCAGTTACGGGATTGTGGGCGGGAGAGCCTACGAGCAGTACTTC. As protein: CASSYGIVGGRAYEQYF.

CDR3: CASTKPQSSSTDTQYF. The CDR3 coding sequence is TGTGCCAGCACCAAACCACAGTCTTCTAGCACAGATACGCAGTATTTT. The rearrangement joins TRBV7-2 to TRBJ2-3; D not resolved. Germline V gene lookup returns CDR1 SGHTA and CDR2 FQGNSA. Between the trimmed V and J ends, which lost 7 bases and 0 bases, there was a span of 17 bases. This CDR3 spans 16 amino acids.

This clone was recorded only once. An end of the junction does not agree with germline; a read error may underlie this. This chain connects TRBV7-9 to TRBJ2-4, with TRBD2 matching 10 bases. The CDR3 has 15 residues. Germline V gives CDR1 SEHNR, CDR2 FQNEAQ (reference sequence). CDR3: CSSSRDRSGRDIQYF. CDR3 coding DNA: TGTTCCAGCAGCCGAGACAGAAGCGGGAGGGACATTCAGTACTTC.